These 2 T cell receptor beta chains were sequenced from one sample in a study of blood T cell repertoires in COVID-19. Sequencing was performed with immunoSEQ multiplex PCR; in TCRdb, only in-frame clones are kept and a portion is missing. The sample includes about 98,000 clones, around nine tenths of them seen just once. The sequenced sample consisted of peripheral blood. These receptors were taken from a man in his sixties or seventies with acute or convalescent COVID-19.

In its sample, this clone was seen once. The chain is built from TRBV6-1 and TRBJ2-7, with 8 bases lining up with TRBD1. CDR3 size: 15 residues. V was clipped by 1 base and J by 3 bases; unmatched bases: 5. Germline assignment: CDR1 MNHNS and CDR2 SASEGT. The CDR3 sequence is CASSEGQGAYYEQYV. CDR3 nucleotide sequence: TGTGCCAGCAGTGAAGGGCAGGGGGCTTACTACGAGCAGTACGTC.

This chain uses TRBV9 with TRBJ2-3, with 9 bases fitting TRBD2. V shed 3 bases, J shed 4 bases, and the junction held 6 bases outside the gene matches. From germline, CDR1 is SGDLS and CDR2 YYNGEE. CDR3 length: 15 residues. CDR3 loop: CASSGPSSGADTQYF. Written as DNA, the CDR3 is TGTGCCAGCAGCGGGCCCTCTAGCGGGGCAGATACGCAGTATTTT.